Listed here are 11 T cell receptor beta chains from one sample, sequenced in a study of beta chain features in type 1 diabetes. Expressed TCRB transcripts were sequenced because the entire RNA isolate underwent reverse transcription. Sequencing was performed with immunoSEQ multiplex PCR; in TCRdb, only in-frame clones are kept and a portion is missing. The table includes more than 250,000 clones, around 15% detected once. Findings of the study overall: Shortening that was moderate but significant affected the TCRB CDR3s of Type 1 diabetes patients in all four CD4+ subsets.

No antigen is known for these receptors. Sequencing used naive CD4+ T cells from blood. The receptors here all came from a man aged 25 to 45 with type 1 diabetes.

This chain connects TRBV28 to TRBJ1-5; possible D gene TRBD1, 5 bases. V was trimmed by 9 bases and J by 5 bases, leaving 20 bases between them. The germline V gene encodes CDR1 MDHEN and CDR2 SYDVKM. The CDR3 loop spans 15 amino acids. CDR3 amino acids: CASHGAGRQDQPQHF. The CDR3 DNA reads TGTGCCAGTCACGGGGCGGGGAGGCAAGATCAGCCCCAGCATTTT.

A few counts support this clone. The chain links TRBV15 to TRBJ2-5; 7 positions match TRBD2. Germline CDR1 LNHNV, CDR2 YYDKDF (reference sequence). This CDR3 spans 14 amino acids. V dropped 1 base and J dropped 4; count of bases not matched to a gene: 3. CDR3 nucleotides: TGTGCCACCAGCAGAGTGGGGGGGTTAGAGACCCAGTACTTC. Its translation: CATSRVGGLETQYF.

This chain connects TRBV2 to TRBJ2-7, with TRBD2 matching over 9 bases. Germline-derived CDR1 and CDR2 are SNHLY and FYNNEI. V shed 5 bases and J 3 bases; nucleotides not matched to a gene: 8. The length of the CDR3 is 15 residues. CDR3 bases: TGTGCCAGCAGTCCCAAAAGCGGGAGGCACTACGAGCAGTACTTC. Translated: CASSPKSGRHYEQYF.

The chain uses TRBV7-2 and TRBJ2-3; D gene ambiguous. The germline V and J ends were trimmed by 5 bases and 7 bases, with 10 bases remaining between them. The CDR3 is 12 amino acids. CDR1 is SGHTA, CDR2 FQGNSA, per germline. CDR3 in amino acids: CASSPNLNTQYF. CDR3 nucleotide sequence: TGTGCCAGCAGCCCTAACTTGAATACGCAGTATTTT.

This sequence joins TRBV2 and TRBJ2-1, with a tentative D call TRBD2 (6 bases). CDR1 and CDR2 (germline): SNHLY, FYNNEI. This CDR3 region has 12 residues. Deletions cut 3 bases from V and 14 bases from J, with 14 bases between. CDR3 protein: CASSEEGRTKFF. CDR3 nucleotide sequence: TGTGCCAGCAGTGAGGAGGGTCGCACCAAGTTCTTC.

J is TRBJ2-3 and V is TRBV25-1; the match to TRBD1 covers 7 bases. Germline V CDR1 and CDR2: MGHDK, SYGVNS. CDR3 length: 15 amino acids. V lost 6 bases, J lost 1 base, and 7 bases stayed unmatched. Written as DNA, the CDR3 is TGTGCCAGCAGAAAAAGACAGGGCGGCACAGATACGCAGTATTTT. Protein product: CASRKRQGGTDTQYF. The whole variable domain, remainder taken from reference TRBV25-1 and TRBJ2-3, is EADIYQTPRYLVIGTGKKITLECSQTMGHDKMYWYQQDPGMELHLIHYSYGVNSTEKGDLSSESTVSRIRTEHFPLTLESARPSHTSQYLCASRKRQGGTDTQYFGPGTRLTVL.

This clone came up a few times. The V call is TRBV7-2, the J call TRBJ2-5; 10 nucleotides agree with TRBD1. V lost 2 bases to trimming and J lost 9 bases; unmatched junction nucleotides: 3. Germline V gives CDR1 SGHTA, CDR2 FQGNSA. The CDR3 length is 13 residues. The CDR3 bases are TGTGCCAGCAGCTTACTGGGACAGGGGTCCCAGTACTTC. It translates to CASSLLGQGSQYF.

The chain combines TRBV10-3 with TRBJ1-4; TRBD1 might be the D (6 bases). The V gene's germline CDR1 is ENHRY and CDR2 SYGVKD. With 6 bases removed from V and 8 bases from J, the gap between germline ends came to 19 bases. This CDR3 contains 15 residues. CDR3 nucleotides: TGTGCCATCAGCGGGTCAGGGGCGGTCGTGGAAAAACTGTTTTTT. Amino acids: CAISGSGAVVEKLFF.

The sample holds a few counts of this clone. The chain couples TRBV4-3 to TRBJ2-2; D is possibly TRBD2 (6 bases). Trimming pared 3 bases from V and 6 bases from J, leaving 20 bases between. The CDR3 has 17 amino acids. Germline CDR1 is LGHNA and CDR2 is YSLEER. CDR3 residues: CASSQPPSGRSPGELFF. The CDR3 DNA follows: TGCGCCAGCAGCCAGCCGCCCAGTGGGAGGAGTCCCGGGGAGCTGTTTTTT.

This clone came up a few times. The chain employs TRBV4-3 and TRBJ2-2; 8 positions agree with TRBD1. V dropped 3 bases and J dropped 3; count of bases not matched to a gene: 9. In germline, CDR1 is LGHNA, CDR2 YSLEER. The CDR3 is 17 amino acids. In nucleotides, the CDR3 is TGCGCCAGCAGCCAGGGGTCAGGACAGGGTCACACCGGGGAGCTGTTTTTT. It yields the protein CASSQGSGQGHTGELFF.

The V and J genes are TRBV28 and TRBJ2-5, with no clear D. V lost 5 bases and J lost 0, with 10 bases in between. This CDR3 has 14 amino acids. The germline gives CDR1 MDHEN, CDR2 SYDVKM. CDR3 amino acids: CASSPQVYQETQYF. CDR3 sequence (DNA): TGTGCCAGCAGTCCCCAGGTGTACCAAGAGACCCAGTACTTC.